The clone carrying this T cell receptor (beta chain) has only a few counts. From germline, CDR1 is MDHEN and CDR2 SYDVKM. The CDR3 spans 15 residues. The V end lost 6 bases, the J end lost 2 bases, and 15 bases lay between the germline ends. In the original workflow: Reference gene primer amplification yielded estimated nucleated cell counts. Assay: immunoSEQ multiplex PCR; the TCRdb copy retains only in-frame clones and omits some. That table gives V, J and clone size, and the DNA gave D and trimming. Here the sample spans under 35,000 clones, around 83% being singletons. This sample was taken from a study of blood T cell repertoires in COVID-19. In the study overall: T cells, B-cell-depleted T cells, or PBMCs provided the cDNA or gDNA that served as material.

The chain carries TRBV28 and TRBJ2-3; TRBD1 might be the D (5 bases). The TCR sequence derives from a man in his 70s with active COVID-19. The sample comprised peripheral blood. Here the CDR3 reads CASSVQELYTDTQYF. The CDR3 DNA follows: TGTGCCAGCAGCGTACAGGAACTTTACACAGATACGCAGTATTTT.